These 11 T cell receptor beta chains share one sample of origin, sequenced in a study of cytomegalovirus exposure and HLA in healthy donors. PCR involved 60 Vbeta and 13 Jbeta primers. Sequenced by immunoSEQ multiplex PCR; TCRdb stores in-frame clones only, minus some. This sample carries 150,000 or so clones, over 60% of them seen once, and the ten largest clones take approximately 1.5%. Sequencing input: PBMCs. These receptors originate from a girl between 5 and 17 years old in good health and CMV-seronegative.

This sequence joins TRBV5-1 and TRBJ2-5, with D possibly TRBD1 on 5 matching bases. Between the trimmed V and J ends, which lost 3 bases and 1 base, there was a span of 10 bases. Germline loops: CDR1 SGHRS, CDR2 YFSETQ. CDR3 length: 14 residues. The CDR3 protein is CASSSGLSQETQYF. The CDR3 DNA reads TGCGCCAGCAGCTCAGGGCTATCCCAAGAGACCCAGTACTTC. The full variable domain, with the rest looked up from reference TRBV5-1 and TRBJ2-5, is KAGVTQTPRYLIKTRGQQVTLSCSPISGHRSVSWYQQTPGQGLQFLFEYFSETQRNKGNFPGRFSGRQFSNSRSEMNVSTLELGDSALYLCASSSGLSQETQYFGPGTRLLVL.

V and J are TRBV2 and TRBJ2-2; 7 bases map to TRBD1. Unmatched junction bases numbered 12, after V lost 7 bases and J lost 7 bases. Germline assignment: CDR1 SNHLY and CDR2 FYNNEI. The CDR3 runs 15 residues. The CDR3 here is CASIRQGSGDGELFF. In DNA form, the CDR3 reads TGTGCCAGCATTAGACAGGGCTCAGGGGACGGGGAGCTGTTTTTT.

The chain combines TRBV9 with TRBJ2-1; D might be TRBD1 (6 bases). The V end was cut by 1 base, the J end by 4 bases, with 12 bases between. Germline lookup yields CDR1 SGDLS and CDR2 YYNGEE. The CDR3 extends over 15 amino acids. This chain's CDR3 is CASSVNTQGYNEQFF. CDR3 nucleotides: TGTGCCAGCAGCGTAAACACGCAGGGGTACAATGAGCAGTTCTTC.

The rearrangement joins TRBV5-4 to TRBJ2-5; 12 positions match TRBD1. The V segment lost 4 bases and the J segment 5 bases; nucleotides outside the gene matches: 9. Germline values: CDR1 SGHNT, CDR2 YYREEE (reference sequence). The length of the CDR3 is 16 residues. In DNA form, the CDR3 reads TGTGCCAGCAGCAAGCCGGGACAGGGGGCGGGGGAGACCCAGTACTTC. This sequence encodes CASSKPGQGAGETQYF.

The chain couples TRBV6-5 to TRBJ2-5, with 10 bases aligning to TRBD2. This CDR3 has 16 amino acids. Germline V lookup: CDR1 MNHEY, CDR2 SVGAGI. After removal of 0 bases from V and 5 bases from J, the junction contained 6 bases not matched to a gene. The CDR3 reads CASSYSVLAGLETQYF. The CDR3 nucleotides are TGTGCCAGCAGTTACTCGGTACTAGCGGGGCTCGAGACCCAGTACTTC.

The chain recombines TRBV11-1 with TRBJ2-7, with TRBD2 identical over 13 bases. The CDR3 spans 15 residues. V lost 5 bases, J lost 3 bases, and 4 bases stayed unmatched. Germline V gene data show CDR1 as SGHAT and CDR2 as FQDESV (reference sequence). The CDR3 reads CASSQTSGGLYEQYF. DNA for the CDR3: TGTGCCAGCAGCCAGACTAGCGGGGGGCTCTACGAGCAGTACTTC.

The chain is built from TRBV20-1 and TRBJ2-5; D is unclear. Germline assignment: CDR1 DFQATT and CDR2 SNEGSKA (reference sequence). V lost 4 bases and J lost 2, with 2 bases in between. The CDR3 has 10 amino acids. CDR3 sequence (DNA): TGCAGTGCTACGCAAGAGACCCAGTACTTC. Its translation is CSATQETQYF.

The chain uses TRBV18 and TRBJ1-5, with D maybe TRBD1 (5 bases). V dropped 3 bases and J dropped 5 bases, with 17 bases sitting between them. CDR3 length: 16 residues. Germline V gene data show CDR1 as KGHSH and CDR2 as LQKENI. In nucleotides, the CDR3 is TGTGCCAGCTCACCGGCTAGCGGGGCGCGGGATCAGCCCCAGCATTTT. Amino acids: CASSPASGARDQPQHF.

CDR3 protein: CATRQGNYNEQFF. For the CDR3, the DNA is TGTGCCACCCGACAGGGCAACTACAATGAGCAGTTCTTC. The V call is TRBV15, the J call TRBJ2-1; 7 positions agree with TRBD1. Germline CDR1 LNHNV, CDR2 YYDKDF (reference sequence). The CDR3 runs to 13 residues. With V trimmed by 8 bases and J by 3 bases, 4 bases remained unmatched.

CDR3 nucleotide sequence: TGTGCCAGCAGCCCAATTAATTGGGAAGCGGGGATCGCAGATACGCAGTATTTT. Amino acids: CASSPINWEAGIADTQYF. V gene TRBV7-6 combines with J gene TRBJ2-3, with 7 bases aligning to TRBD2. The germline CDR1 and CDR2 sequences are SGHVS and FNYEAQ. J lost 4 bases, V lost 5 bases, and 18 bases had no gene match. This CDR3 comprises 18 residues.

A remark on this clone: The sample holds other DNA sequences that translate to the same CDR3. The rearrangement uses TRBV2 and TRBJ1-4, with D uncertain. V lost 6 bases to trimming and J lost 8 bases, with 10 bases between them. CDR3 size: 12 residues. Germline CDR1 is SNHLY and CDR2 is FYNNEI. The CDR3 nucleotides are TGTGCCAGCAGCGAGGGCCGGGAAAAACTGTTTTTT. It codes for CASSEGREKLFF.